Below, 6 T cell receptor beta chains from the same sample are listed, as sequenced in a study of response to subunit inactivated influenza vaccine. Via MiXCR, TCRdb re-called the RT-PCR reads, giving one row per CDR3 protein. The sample comprises some 800,000 distinct CDR3 sequences, approximately 21% of which are singletons, and approximately 10% rests with the top ten. The material was PBMCs from blood, obtained about 5 days after vaccination. These receptors came from a man aged 50-60 years who received an inactivated influenza vaccine.

This clonotype was observed a few times. The junction departs from the called germline gene at one end, perhaps through a read error. This chain joins TRBV7-7 and TRBJ1-4; D remains ambiguous. The CDR3 length is 15 residues. CDR1 SSHAT and CDR2 FNYEAQ come from the germline V gene (reference sequence). The CDR3 DNA is TGTGCTAGCAGCTTAGACCCCGGACCTAATGAAAAACTGTTTTTT. It yields the protein CASSLDPGPNEKLFF.

This clonotype was seen only a few times. The chain joins TRBV24-1 to TRBJ2-1; 7 nucleotides agree with TRBD1. Germline CDR1 reads KGHDR; CDR2 reads SFDVKD. The CDR3 runs to 13 residues. The V gene end was trimmed by 4 bases and the J gene end by 8 bases; junction bases not matched to a gene: 4. In DNA, the CDR3 is TGTGCCACCAGTGACACAGGGGACGATGAGCAGTTCTTC. Protein: CATSDTGDDEQFF.

This clonotype showed up just a few times. V usage is TRBV6-2 or TRBV6-3 and J usage is TRBJ2-6, with D unresolved. The CDR3 sequence is 14 residues long. V gave up 5 bases and J gave up 0 bases, with 5 bases separating them. Per the germline V gene, CDR1 is MNHEY and CDR2 is SVGEGT. In DNA form, the CDR3 reads TGTGCCAGCAGTGACCACTCTGGGGCCAACGTCCTGACTTTC. Its translation is CASSDHSGANVLTF.

This chain connects TRBV5-8 to TRBJ2-7; TRBD2 matches 9 bases. This CDR3 spans 15 amino acids. Germline V gene lookup returns CDR1 SGHTS and CDR2 YDEGEE. After removal of 0 bases from V and 4 bases from J, the junction contained 5 bases not matched to a gene. The CDR3 region has the DNA TGTGCCAGCAGCTTGGGTCTGACTAGCGGATACGAGCAGTACTTC. Protein sequence: CASSLGLTSGYEQYF.

Many counts were recorded for this clonotype. This chain links TRBV29-1 with TRBJ2-1; TRBD1 aligns across 7 bases. CDR1 is SQVTM, CDR2 ANQGSEA, per germline. V lost 6 bases and J lost 7; bases outside the gene matches: 9. CDR3 length equals 13 residues. CDR3 sequence: CSVRATGYNEQFF. The DNA of the CDR3 is TGCAGCGTGAGGGCGACAGGGTATAATGAGCAGTTCTTC.

CDR3 nucleotide sequence: TGTGCCAGCAGCTTTACCGCGGGAGACACCGGGGAGCTGTTTTTT. Its protein is CASSFTAGDTGELFF. The chain couples TRBV7-9 to TRBJ2-2; 7 nucleotides line up with TRBD2. Germline V gives CDR1 SEHNR, CDR2 FQNEAQ (reference sequence). V lost 3 bases, J lost 3 bases, and 4 bases stayed unmatched. The CDR3 contains 15 residues.